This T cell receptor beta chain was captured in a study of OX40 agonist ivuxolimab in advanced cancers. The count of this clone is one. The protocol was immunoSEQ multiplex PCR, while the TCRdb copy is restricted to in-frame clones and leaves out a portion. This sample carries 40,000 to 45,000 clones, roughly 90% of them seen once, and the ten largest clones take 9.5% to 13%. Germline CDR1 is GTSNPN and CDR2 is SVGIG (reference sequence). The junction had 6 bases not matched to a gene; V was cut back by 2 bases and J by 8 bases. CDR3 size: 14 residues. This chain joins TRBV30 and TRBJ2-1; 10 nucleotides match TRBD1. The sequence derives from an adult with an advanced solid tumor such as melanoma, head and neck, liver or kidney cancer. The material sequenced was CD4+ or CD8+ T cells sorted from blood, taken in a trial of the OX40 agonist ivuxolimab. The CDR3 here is CAWSNGQGVDEQFF. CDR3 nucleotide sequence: TGTGCCTGGAGTAACGGACAGGGGGTTGATGAGCAGTTCTTC.